This T cell receptor (beta chain) was identified during a study of OX40 agonist ivuxolimab in advanced cancers. Study background: Patients received ivuxolimab, an intravenous treatment, every 2 weeks at 0.01 to 10 mg/kg. Three dose-escalation patients had partial responses: one with hepatocellular carcinoma and two with cutaneous melanoma. Study results and caveats: CD4+ T cells averaged fewer expanded clones than CD8+ T cells.

Germline-derived CDR1 and CDR2 are SNHLY and FYNNEI. The V end lost 7 bases, the J end lost 0 bases, and 12 bases lay between the germline ends. The CDR3 is 15 residues long. Patients were excluded for autoimmune disease history or systemic immunosuppression. Turning to this clone: The antigen is unknown.

Some clones are missing from TCRdb's copy, which holds only in-frame ones; the method was immunoSEQ multiplex PCR. The sample lists more than 55,000 clones, approximately 87% occurring once. The chain carries TRBV2 and TRBJ1-4, with D tentatively TRBD1 (6 bases). This receptor was obtained from an adult with an advanced solid tumor such as melanoma, head and neck, liver or kidney cancer. Sequencing was performed on CD4+ or CD8+ T cells sorted from blood, taken in a trial of the OX40 agonist ivuxolimab. The CDR3: CASILRTATNEKLFF. CDR3 DNA sequence: TGTGCCAGCATCTTAAGGACAGCAACTAATGAAAAACTGTTTTTT.